Below are 10 T cell receptor beta chains sequenced from a single sample in a study of OX40 agonist ivuxolimab in advanced cancers. The repertoire was sequenced with immunoSEQ multiplex PCR; TCRdb's copy has only in-frame clones and lacks some. Altogether about 150,000 clones are present, roughly 94% being singletons, with the ten largest covering around 0.33%. This material consisted of CD4+ or CD8+ T cells sorted from blood, taken in a trial of the OX40 agonist ivuxolimab. The origin of the receptors is an adult with an advanced solid tumor such as melanoma, head and neck, liver or kidney cancer.

The rearrangement joins TRBV27 to TRBJ1-6; no clear D gene. Germline V gives CDR1 MNHEY, CDR2 SMNVEV (reference sequence). Trimming cost V 2 bases and J 8 bases, with 7 bases left between them. The CDR3 runs 13 residues. The CDR3 bases are TGTGCCAGCAGTTTACAGAGACATTCACCCCTCCACTTT. Its protein is CASSLQRHSPLHF.

The chain has TRBV27 and TRBJ2-2; TRBD1 agrees at 8 bases. This CDR3 is 16 amino acids long. The V gene end was trimmed by 7 bases and the J gene end by 3 bases; junction bases not matched to a gene: 10. Germline values: CDR1 MNHEY, CDR2 SMNVEV (reference sequence). The CDR3 loop is CASTTTRTGYTGELFF. CDR3 nucleotide sequence: TGTGCCAGCACCACAACTAGGACAGGGTACACCGGGGAGCTGTTTTTT.

The J gene is TRBJ1-2, the V gene TRBV7-9, with D perhaps TRBD1 (6 bases). CDR3 length equals 16 residues. The V end was cut by 0 bases, the J end by 3 bases, with 14 bases between. Germline V gene sequence: CDR1 SEHNR, CDR2 FQNEAQ (reference sequence). CDR3 DNA sequence: TGTGCCAGCAGCTTAGCCCCCCGGACAGAGTACTATGGCTACACCTTC. Translation gives CASSLAPRTEYYGYTF. The variable domain in full, with the rest retrieved from reference TRBV7-9 and TRBJ1-2, is DTGVSQNPRHKITKRGQNVTFRCDPISEHNRLYWYRQTLGQGPEFLTYFQNEAQLEKSRLLSDRFSAERPKGSFSTLEIQRTEQGDSAMYLCASSLAPRTEYYGYTFGSGTRLTVV.

The chain links TRBV6-1 to TRBJ2-7, with D maybe TRBD2 (6 bases). Trimming took 2 bases from V and 0 from J, leaving 11 bases between them. The germline CDR1 and CDR2 sequences are MNHNS and SASEGT. The CDR3 is 15 residues long. The CDR3 region has the DNA TGTGCCAGCAGTGAATTAGCGGAGCCCTCCTACGAGCAGTACTTC. Amino acid sequence: CASSELAEPSYEQYF.

Concerning this clone itself: A read error may produce the germline difference seen at one junction end. The J gene is TRBJ1-2, the V gene TRBV6-5; D unresolved. The CDR3 consists of 12 residues. Germline values: CDR1 MNHEY, CDR2 SVGAGI. The CDR3 sequence is CTSSAVNYGYTF. The CDR3 DNA follows: TGTACCAGCAGTGCCGTTAACTATGGCTACACCTTC.

V usage is TRBV4-3 and J usage is TRBJ2-1, with 8 bases that match TRBD2. Germline V CDR1 and CDR2: LGHNA, YSLEER. This CDR3 has 15 amino acids. V shed 4 bases, J shed 5 bases, and the junction held 7 bases outside the gene matches. CDR3 nucleotides: TGCGCCAGCAGCCTCGGGGGAGCGGGAGACAATGAGCAGTTCTTC. It codes for CASSLGGAGDNEQFF.

V is TRBV7-8 and J is TRBJ1-2; D is uncertain. Germline V gene lookup returns CDR1 SGHVS and CDR2 FQNEAQ. The CDR3 has 13 residues. V dropped 5 bases and J dropped 2 bases, with 9 bases sitting between them. CDR3 DNA sequence: TGTGCCAGCAGCCCCGGACGGAACTATGGCTACACCTTC. Translation gives CASSPGRNYGYTF.

The chain recombines TRBV14 with TRBJ1-1; TRBD1 aligns across 7 bases. CDR1 SGHDN and CDR2 FVKESK come from the germline V gene. This CDR3 comprises 14 residues. Unmatched junction bases numbered 4, after V lost 5 bases and J lost 1 base. The CDR3 DNA reads TGTGCCAGCAGCTTCCGGACAGGGAACACTGAAGCTTTCTTT. This translates into CASSFRTGNTEAFF. Looking up the rest from reference TRBV14 and TRBJ1-1 gives the full variable domain: EAGVTQFPSHSVIEKGQTVTLRCDPISGHDNLYWYRRVMGKEIKFLLHFVKESKQDESGMPNNRFLAERTGGTYSTLKVQPAELEDSGVYFCASSFRTGNTEAFFGQGTRLTVV.

V gene TRBV15 combines with J gene TRBJ2-7; 7 bases agree with TRBD2. The germline V gene encodes CDR1 LNHNV and CDR2 YYDKDF (reference sequence). The CDR3 sequence is 13 residues long. J lost 2 bases, V lost 4 bases, and 2 bases had no gene match. The CDR3 spells CATSKGLAYEQYF. The CDR3 DNA is TGTGCCACCAGCAAAGGACTAGCCTACGAGCAGTACTTC.

This sequence joins TRBV10-3 and TRBJ2-3; weak D call: TRBD2 (7 bases). CDR3 length: 16 amino acids. Germline CDR1 is ENHRY and CDR2 is SYGVKD. Trimming took 6 bases from V and 0 from J, leaving 16 bases between them. The CDR3 loop is CAISGGRTTSTDTQYF. CDR3 in DNA: TGTGCCATCAGCGGGGGGCGGACAACTAGCACAGATACGCAGTATTTT.